The 18 T cell receptor beta chains below all came from one sample that was sequenced in a study of beta chain features in type 1 diabetes. Points from the study as a whole: In all four CD4+ subsets, TCRB CDR3 length was significantly, moderately reduced in type 1 diabetes.

Every bit of the isolated RNA underwent reverse transcription, so sequencing read expressed TCRB transcripts. This table comes from immunoSEQ multiplex PCR, and its TCRdb copy is limited to in-frame clones, with some not included. The sample includes over 200,000 clones, about a tenth of them seen just once. Their antigen targets remain unknown. What was sequenced was naive CD4+ T cells from blood. The receptor set was obtained from a man aged 25-40 years with type 1 diabetes.

The DNA of the CDR3 is TGTGCCATCAGGGGACAGGTTAACTATGGCTACACCTTC. Its protein is CAIRGQVNYGYTF. The chain has TRBV10-3 and TRBJ1-2; 8 nucleotides line up with TRBD1. Per the germline V gene, CDR1 is ENHRY and CDR2 is SYGVKD. This CDR3 spans 13 amino acids. Trimming took 6 bases from V and 1 from J; bases not matched to a gene: 1.

This chain links TRBV4-3 with TRBJ1-4; 7 positions agree with TRBD1. The CDR3 extends over 15 amino acids. V lost 4 bases, J lost 5 bases, and 7 bases stayed unmatched. CDR1 LGHNA and CDR2 YSLEER come from the germline V gene. The CDR3 spells CASSPRRGPNEKLFF. DNA of the CDR3: TGCGCCAGCAGCCCCCGAAGGGGGCCGAATGAAAAACTGTTTTTT.

This chain uses TRBV5-8 with TRBJ1-5; TRBD1 matches at 9 bases. This CDR3 comprises 17 residues. V dropped 4 bases and J dropped 3; count of bases not matched to a gene: 11. Germline V gene sequence: CDR1 SGHTS, CDR2 YDEGEE. This chain's CDR3 is CASSGGTGRETNQPQHF. CDR3 bases: TGTGCCAGCAGCGGAGGGACAGGGAGGGAGACCAATCAGCCCCAGCATTTT.

This clone has just a few counts. The chain joins TRBV11-2 to TRBJ2-3, with D possibly TRBD2 on 6 matching bases. The germline V and J ends were trimmed by 1 base and 1 base, with 18 bases remaining between them. This CDR3 is built from 18 residues. Germline values: CDR1 SGHAT, CDR2 FQNNGV. CDR3 loop: CASSLVARAGMGTDTQYF. The CDR3 DNA sequence: TGTGCCAGCAGCTTAGTGGCAAGGGCGGGGATGGGCACAGATACGCAGTATTTT.

This clone was detected a few times. One end of the junction varies from germline; a read error may be responsible. CDR3 amino acids: CASSLGLRPWGSAF. As DNA, the CDR3 is TGTGCCAGCAGTTTGGGCCTACGTCCCTGGGGCAGCGCTTTC. The chain uses TRBV28 and TRBJ2-7; TRBD1 might be the D (5 bases). This CDR3 spans 14 amino acids. Germline lookup yields CDR1 MDHEN and CDR2 SYDVKM.

This clone came up a few times. The chain uses TRBV5-1 and TRBJ2-7; TRBD1 agrees at 8 bases. Germline values: CDR1 SGHRS, CDR2 YFSETQ. This CDR3 is 16 amino acids long. V shed 4 bases and J 1 base; nucleotides not matched to a gene: 10. The CDR3 DNA follows: TGCGCCAGCAGCCCGATGCCGGGACAGGTTTCCTACGAGCAGTACTTC. This translates into CASSPMPGQVSYEQYF.

This clone was seen only a few times. At one boundary the junction diverges from the germline segment, which might be a read error. The CDR3 coding sequence is TGTGCCAGCTCTCCACTTGGACTAGCCTACGAGCAGTACTTC. This sequence encodes CASSPLGLAYEQYF. This chain joins TRBV18 and TRBJ2-7; 7 nucleotides agree with TRBD2. In germline, CDR1 is KGHSH, CDR2 LQKENI. The CDR3 spans 14 residues.

The genes are TRBV6-5 and TRBJ2-7, with TRBD2 identical over 9 bases. The germline gives CDR1 MNHEY, CDR2 SVGAGI. V shed 2 bases and J 3 bases; nucleotides not matched to a gene: 5. The CDR3 runs 15 residues. CDR3 protein: CASSYGLAGNYEQYF. The CDR3 bases are TGTGCCAGCAGTTACGGCCTAGCGGGGAACTACGAGCAGTACTTC.

This clone was observed a handful of times. The chain uses TRBV29-1 and TRBJ2-1; 10 nucleotides line up with TRBD2. The germline V gene encodes CDR1 SQVTM and CDR2 ANQGSEA. This CDR3 contains 13 residues. V lost 3 bases, J lost 10 bases, and 6 bases stayed unmatched. The CDR3 protein is CSVDLAGGREQFF. CDR3 DNA: TGCAGCGTTGACTTAGCGGGGGGTCGGGAGCAGTTCTTC.

This clone was seen only a few times. The CDR3 is CATERVYGYTF. The CDR3 DNA follows: TGTGCCACCGAGCGCGTCTATGGCTACACCTTC. The chain has TRBV9 and TRBJ1-2; no clear D gene. The CDR3 has 11 residues. Trimming stripped 9 bases from V and 4 bases from J, with 10 bases between. Per germline, CDR1 SGDLS and CDR2 YYNGEE.

The genes are TRBV18 and TRBJ2-7; unclear D gene. The germline CDR1 and CDR2 sequences are KGHSH and LQKENI. Between the trimmed V and J ends, which lost 3 bases and 0 bases, there was a span of 9 bases. CDR3 length: 14 residues. As DNA, the CDR3 is TGTGCCAGCTCACCTCCTCTCGTCTCCTACGAGCAGTACTTC. It encodes CASSPPLVSYEQYF.

This chain links TRBV27 with TRBJ2-7; 12 nucleotides align to TRBD1. J gave up 5 bases and V 6 bases, and 8 bases lay outside the gene matches. In germline, CDR1 is MNHEY, CDR2 SMNVEV (reference sequence). CDR3 length: 15 amino acids. CDR3 residues: CASRYTGTGGHEQYF. CDR3 bases: TGTGCCAGCAGGTACACCGGGACAGGGGGCCACGAGCAGTACTTC.

The chain links TRBV2 to TRBJ2-7; maybe TRBD1 (5 bases). Deletions cut 3 bases from V and 6 bases from J, with 9 bases between. The CDR3 is 12 amino acids. Per the germline V gene, CDR1 is SNHLY and CDR2 is FYNNEI. The CDR3, as DNA: TGTGCCAGCAGTGATCTAGGGGTCGAGCAGTACTTC. Amino acids: CASSDLGVEQYF.

This clone was seen only a few times. V usage is TRBV5-4 and J usage is TRBJ2-7; no reliable D call. This CDR3 has 13 residues. The germline V gene has CDR1 SGHNT and CDR2 YYREEE (reference sequence). V lost 0 bases and J lost 1, with 5 bases in between. The CDR3: CASSLAGSYEQYF. CDR3 nucleotides: TGTGCCAGCAGCTTGGCCGGGTCCTACGAGCAGTACTTC.

V is TRBV14 and J is TRBJ2-2; D ambiguous. Trimming took 1 base from V and 1 from J, leaving 10 bases between them. This CDR3 is 16 amino acids long. Per the germline V gene, CDR1 is SGHDN and CDR2 is FVKESK. CDR3: CASSQGTPRNTGELFF. DNA of the CDR3: TGTGCCAGCAGCCAAGGAACACCAAGGAACACCGGGGAGCTGTTTTTT.

This clone has only a few counts. The gene calls are TRBV30 and TRBJ1-5; no definite D call. V dropped 0 bases and J dropped 9 bases, with 6 bases sitting between them. Germline lookup yields CDR1 GTSNPN and CDR2 SVGIG (reference sequence). This CDR3 region has 11 residues. The CDR3 DNA is TGTGCCTGGAGTGTACGAGGGCCCCAGCATTTT. Protein product: CAWSVRGPQHF. Filled out from reference TRBV30 and TRBJ1-5, the complete variable domain reads SQTIHQWPATLVQPVGSPLSLECTVEGTSNPNLYWYRQAAGRGLQLLFYSVGIGQISSEVPQNLSASRPQDRQFILSSKKLLLSDSGFYLCAWSVRGPQHFGDGTRLSIL.

There are a few counts of this clone. This chain uses TRBV5-1 with TRBJ2-3; 7 positions match TRBD2. CDR3 length: 15 amino acids. V was pared by 0 bases and J by 4 bases, with 5 bases of the junction left unmatched. Germline V gene lookup returns CDR1 SGHRS and CDR2 YFSETQ. The CDR3 sequence: CASSLGLASPDTQYF. Here the CDR3 DNA reads TGCGCCAGCAGCTTGGGACTAGCTAGCCCAGATACGCAGTATTTT.

A few counts support this clone. This chain uses TRBV15 with TRBJ2-1, with TRBD2 identical over 10 bases. CDR1 is LNHNV, CDR2 YYDKDF, per germline (reference sequence). The CDR3 length is 20 residues. Unmatched junction bases numbered 11, after V lost 0 bases and J lost 0 bases. CDR3 coding DNA: TGTGCCACCAGCAGAGATCACCCGGGCAGCGGGGGGGGCTCCTACAATGAGCAGTTCTTC. This gives the protein CATSRDHPGSGGGSYNEQFF.